This record concerns one T cell receptor beta chain sequence. The antigen remains unidentified. These data originate in a study of T cell responses to AZD1222 COVID-19 vaccine. Study-level results: Samples come after the peak T cell response, not at day 14. In the spike-specific TCR repertoire, nearly half reportedly target unmutated variant regions. Only 5 or 6 AZD1222 recipients were seropositive at baseline. The breadth and depth of Spike-specific TCRs increased once two AZD1222 doses had been given.

Only in-frame clones appear in the TCRdb table, and some are missing; sequencing was by immunoSEQ multiplex PCR. This repertoire shows some 120,000 clones, roughly nine tenths found once; its top ten account for around 30%. Per the germline V gene, CDR1 is SNHLY and CDR2 is FYNNEI. V shed 3 bases, J shed 4 bases, and the junction held 7 bases outside the gene matches. CDR3 length: 16 amino acids. The chain joins TRBV2 to TRBJ2-1, with 9 nucleotides matching TRBD2. Here the sequenced sample was peripheral blood, taken on day 0 of AZD1222 vaccination. This receptor was taken from an adult in good health. CDR3 sequence reads: CASSDLRGGGYNEQFF. The CDR3 DNA reads TGTGCCAGCAGTGATCTGCGGGGGGGCGGGTACAATGAGCAGTTCTTC.